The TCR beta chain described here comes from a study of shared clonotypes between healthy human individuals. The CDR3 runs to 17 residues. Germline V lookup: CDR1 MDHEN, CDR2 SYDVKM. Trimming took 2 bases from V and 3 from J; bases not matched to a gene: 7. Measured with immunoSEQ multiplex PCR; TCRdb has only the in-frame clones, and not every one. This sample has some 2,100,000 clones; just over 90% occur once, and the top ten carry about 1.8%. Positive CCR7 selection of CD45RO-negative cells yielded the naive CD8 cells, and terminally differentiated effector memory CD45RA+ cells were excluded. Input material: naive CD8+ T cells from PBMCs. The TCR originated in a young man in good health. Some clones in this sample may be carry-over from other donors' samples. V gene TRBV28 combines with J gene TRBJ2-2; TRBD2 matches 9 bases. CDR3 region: CASSLASGMVHTGELFF. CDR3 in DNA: TGTGCCAGCAGTTTAGCTAGCGGGATGGTCCACACCGGGGAGCTGTTTTTT.